This T cell receptor beta chain was obtained from a study of cytomegalovirus exposure and HLA in healthy donors. Regarding this clone: What it binds is not known.

This PCR relied on a set of 60 Vbeta primers and 13 Jbeta primers. The repertoire was sequenced with immunoSEQ multiplex PCR; TCRdb's copy has only in-frame clones and lacks some. The sample lists approximately 150,000 clones; around 85% were seen once. The CDR3 spans 17 residues. The V gene lost 0 bases and the J gene lost 1 base, with 15 bases spanning the gap. The V gene's germline CDR1 is MGHRA and CDR2 YSYEKL. Whole-study findings and limits: Later work found most CMV-associated TCR beta chains apparently HLA-restricted. Most TCRs appeared rarely, but some public TCRs recurred in many donors. Prediction of most subjects' HLA-A and HLA-B alleles by TCR beta sequences was reportedly accurate.

The source of this sequence is a woman aged 25 to 45 in good health and CMV-seronegative. V and J are TRBV4-1 and TRBJ1-1, with a tentative D call TRBD1 (5 bases). The sequenced material came from PBMCs. CDR3 protein: CASSQDFRRAQNTEAFF. In nucleotides, the CDR3 is TGCGCCAGCAGCCAAGATTTCCGCAGGGCGCAGAACACTGAAGCTTTCTTT.